The clone carrying this T cell receptor beta chain was picked up a small number of times. This record comes from a study of blood T cells in healthy people across ages. Background on the study: Researchers report that template switching captured about one barcoded beta molecule per two T cells.

Trimming cost V 4 bases and J 2 bases, with 19 bases left between them. CDR1 is SGHRS and CDR2 is YFSETQ in the germline V gene. CDR3 size: 16 residues. PCR was performed a second time for roughly 7 to 12 cycles using a sample-barcoded 5' primer and a J-beta primer mix. TCRdb called the 5' RACE reads again in MiXCR, with one record for every CDR3 protein. The sample carries 600,000 to 900,000 distinct CDR3 sequences, roughly 25% recorded once. This same sample was also part of a study on T cells of mothers and their children.

This chain uses TRBV5-1 with TRBJ2-7, with D hard to call. The sample taken for sequencing was blood. The source of this sequence is a boy between 10 and 17 years old in good health. The CDR3 coding sequence is TGCGCCAGCAGCGTCAATACCGTCCCCAGTACCTACGAGCAGTACTTC. Protein product: CASSVNTVPSTYEQYF. Supplemented by reference TRBV5-1 and TRBJ2-7, the full variable domain reads KAGVTQTPRYLIKTRGQQVTLSCSPISGHRSVSWYQQTPGQGLQFLFEYFSETQRNKGNFPGRFSGRQFSNSRSEMNVSTLELGDSALYLCASSVNTVPSTYEQYFGPGTRLTVT.